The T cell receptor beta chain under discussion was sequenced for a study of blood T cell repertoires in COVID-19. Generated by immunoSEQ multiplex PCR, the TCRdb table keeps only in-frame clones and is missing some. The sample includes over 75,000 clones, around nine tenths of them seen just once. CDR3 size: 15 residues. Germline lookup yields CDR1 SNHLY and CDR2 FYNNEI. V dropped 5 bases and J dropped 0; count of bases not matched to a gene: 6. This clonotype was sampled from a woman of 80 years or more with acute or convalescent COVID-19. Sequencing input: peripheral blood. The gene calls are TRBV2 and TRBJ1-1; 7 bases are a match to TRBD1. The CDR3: CASSNRGVMNTEAFF. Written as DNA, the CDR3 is TGTGCCAGCAGTAACAGGGGTGTTATGAACACTGAAGCTTTCTTT.